Listed here are 21 T cell receptor beta chains from one sample, sequenced in a study of cytotoxic CD8 clonotypes in ibrutinib-treated CLL. TCRdb's table, derived via immunoSEQ multiplex PCR, lists solely in-frame clones and lacks some. The sample records 15,000 to 20,000 clones, roughly two thirds being singletons. Source: PBMCs, taken before ibrutinib treatment. The receptors were sampled from a human donor with chronic lymphocytic leukemia.

This clone was counted a few times. V usage is TRBV25-1 and J usage is TRBJ1-6; D unclear. The V gene's germline CDR1 is MGHDK and CDR2 SYGVNS. The CDR3 is made up of 14 amino acids. The V gene lost 3 bases and the J gene lost 0 bases, with 3 bases spanning the gap. The CDR3 DNA reads as TGTGCCAGCAGTGACAGCTCCTATAATTCACCCCTCCACTTT. This sequence encodes CASSDSSYNSPLHF.

This clone was observed a handful of times. The chain recombines TRBV6-6 with TRBJ1-2; 9 nucleotides match TRBD1. CDR3 size: 14 residues. Germline lookup yields CDR1 MNHNY and CDR2 SVGAGI (reference sequence). With V trimmed by 4 bases and J by 3 bases, 3 bases remained unmatched. CDR3 in DNA: TGTGCCAGCAGTTCGACAGGGGGATACTATGGCTACACCTTC. Translating gives CASSSTGGYYGYTF.

The V call is TRBV27, the J call TRBJ2-1; no clear D gene. Trimming shortened V by 5 bases and J by 10 bases, and 15 bases separated the two germline ends. Germline V lookup: CDR1 MNHEY, CDR2 SMNVEV (reference sequence). The CDR3 extends over 13 amino acids. The CDR3 loop is CASSPFQRKEQFF. Here the CDR3 DNA reads TGTGCCAGCAGTCCATTTCAAAGGAAGGAGCAGTTCTTC.

J is TRBJ2-7 and V is TRBV7-2; D remains unclear. This CDR3 region has 11 residues. Per germline, CDR1 SGHTA and CDR2 FQGNSA. Trimming cost V 2 bases and J 7 bases, with 6 bases left between them. The CDR3 spells CASSLIQEQYF. The CDR3 DNA sequence: TGTGCCAGCAGCTTAATCCAGGAGCAGTACTTC.

This clone was counted between two and nine times. The chain uses TRBV19 and TRBJ1-5, with 11 bases aligning to TRBD1. This CDR3 has 15 amino acids. Germline V gene lookup returns CDR1 LNHDA and CDR2 SQIVND (reference sequence). Germline trimming cut 3 bases from V and 6 bases from J; bases unmatched to any gene: 4. This chain's CDR3 is CASSMVGQGGQPQHF. The DNA of the CDR3 is TGTGCCAGTAGTATGGTGGGACAGGGGGGTCAGCCCCAGCATTTT.

V usage is TRBV20-1 and J usage is TRBJ2-1, with D unresolved. The V gene's germline CDR1 is DFQATT and CDR2 SNEGSKA (reference sequence). This CDR3 has 11 amino acids. V was trimmed by 4 bases and J by 10 bases, leaving 11 bases between them. CDR3 DNA sequence: TGCAGTGCTATTAATCCCCCGGAGCAGTTCTTC. Its translation is CSAINPPEQFF.

The V call is TRBV7-9, the J call TRBJ2-7; tentatively, D is TRBD1 or TRBD2 (5 bases each). Trimming took 1 base from V and 12 from J, leaving 16 bases between them. Germline assignment: CDR1 SEHNR and CDR2 FQNEAQ (reference sequence). This CDR3 is built from 13 residues. The CDR3: CASSLDVPLGTYF. For the CDR3, the DNA is TGTGCCAGCAGCTTAGACGTACCACTCGGGACGTACTTC.

This chain connects TRBV7-2 to TRBJ2-2; no definite D call. CDR1 SGHTA and CDR2 FQGNSA come from the germline V gene. This CDR3 comprises 13 residues. V was shortened by 1 base and J by 6 bases, with 6 bases between the two germline ends. The CDR3 nucleotides read TGTGCCAGCAGCTTAGGTCCGTCCGGGGAGCTGTTTTTT. As protein: CASSLGPSGELFF.

The chain joins TRBV11-2 to TRBJ2-1; TRBD1 matches at 10 bases. The CDR3 is made up of 16 amino acids. The V segment lost 1 base and the J segment 12 bases; nucleotides outside the gene matches: 12. In germline, CDR1 is SGHAT, CDR2 FQNNGV. The CDR3 region is CASSLGLPGQGRWQFF. CDR3 coding DNA: TGTGCCAGCAGCTTAGGCCTCCCGGGACAGGGGAGGTGGCAGTTCTTC.

In this sample, this clone turned up a few times. The chain is built from TRBV5-6 and TRBJ2-3; 7 bases align to TRBD2. CDR3 size: 15 residues. V lost 3 bases to trimming and J lost 2 bases; unmatched junction nucleotides: 6. Germline V CDR1 and CDR2: SGHDT, YYEEEE. CDR3 residues: CASSSVSGYTDTQYF. The CDR3 nucleotides read TGTGCCAGCAGCTCTGTTAGCGGGTACACAGATACGCAGTATTTT.

The chain employs TRBV2 and TRBJ2-1; perhaps TRBD2 as D (5 bases). Trimming stripped 4 bases from V and 4 bases from J, with 11 bases between. This CDR3 region has 14 residues. Germline CDR1 SNHLY, CDR2 FYNNEI. The CDR3 loop reads CASSAARGYNEQFF. The CDR3 DNA follows: TGTGCCAGCAGTGCGGCTAGAGGGTACAATGAGCAGTTCTTC. The entire variable domain, with the rest obtained from reference TRBV2 and TRBJ2-1, is as follows: EPEVTQTPSHQVTQMGQEVILRCVPISNHLYFYWYRQILGQKVEFLVSFYNNEISEKSEIFDDQFSVERPDGSNFTLKIRSTKLEDSAMYFCASSAARGYNEQFFGPGTRLTVL.

The rearrangement uses TRBV5-1 and TRBJ2-1, with 14 bases matching TRBD2. V lost 7 bases and J lost 7; bases outside the gene matches: 4. This CDR3 spans 14 amino acids. Per germline, CDR1 SGHRS and CDR2 YFSETQ. This chain's CDR3 is CASGRTSGGNEQFF. CDR3 DNA: TGCGCCAGCGGGAGGACTAGCGGGGGGAATGAGCAGTTCTTC.

V and J are TRBV6-1 and TRBJ2-7, with TRBD1 as a possible D gene (6 bases). Germline assignment: CDR1 MNHNS and CDR2 SASEGT. The CDR3 consists of 13 residues. Trimming took off 5 bases at V and 3 bases at J, with 11 bases between the two ends. As DNA, the CDR3 is TGTGCCAGCAGTCGACAGGAGCGCTACGAGCAGTACTTC. As protein: CASSRQERYEQYF.

This clone appeared a few times. The chain uses TRBV2 and TRBJ2-5; 7 bases fit TRBD1. V trimming: 7 bases; J trimming: 5 bases; junction bases outside the gene matches: 10. This CDR3 has 14 amino acids. Germline V gene data show CDR1 as SNHLY and CDR2 as FYNNEI. The CDR3 spells CASIRRNRGETQYF. The CDR3 DNA is TGTGCCAGCATCAGACGTAACAGGGGTGAGACCCAGTACTTC.

This sequence joins TRBV12-5 and TRBJ1-1; 7 bases agree with TRBD1. V shed 3 bases and J 1 base; nucleotides not matched to a gene: 8. Germline lookup yields CDR1 LGHNT and CDR2 FRNRAP. The CDR3 spans 16 residues. The CDR3 reads CASGLNRAGGNTEAFF. CDR3 coding DNA: TGTGCTAGTGGTTTAAACCGCGCAGGGGGGAACACTGAAGCTTTCTTT.

The chain joins TRBV7-8 to TRBJ2-2; D not certain. This CDR3 is 11 amino acids long. Per the germline V gene, CDR1 is SGHVS and CDR2 is FQNEAQ. V dropped 5 bases and J dropped 8 bases, with 6 bases sitting between them. CDR3 sequence reads: CASSPLGELFF. CDR3 nucleotide sequence: TGTGCCAGCAGCCCTTTAGGGGAGCTGTTTTTT.

In DNA, the CDR3 is TGCAGCGTTGCGGGGGGCATTTCCACCGAGCAGTACTTC. As protein: CSVAGGISTEQYF. The chain recombines TRBV29-1 with TRBJ2-7; tentatively, D is TRBD2 (7 bases). This CDR3 region has 13 residues. Trimming removed 4 bases at V and 6 bases at J, with 16 bases between. Per the germline V gene, CDR1 is SQVTM and CDR2 is ANQGSEA.

This chain links TRBV18 with TRBJ2-6, with D perhaps TRBD1 (5 bases). CDR3 length: 18 amino acids. The V end was cut by 5 bases, the J end by 14 bases, with 31 bases between. Germline V gene data show CDR1 as KGHSH and CDR2 as LQKENI. The CDR3 is CASSGPEDIYKSGQLLTF. CDR3 nucleotides: TGTGCCAGCTCAGGGCCAGAGGACATTTACAAGTCGGGCCAACTCCTGACTTTC.

The J gene is TRBJ2-1, the V gene TRBV7-2; no definite D call. V was shortened by 2 bases and J by 5 bases, with 16 bases between the two germline ends. CDR1 is SGHTA, CDR2 FQGNSA, per germline. This CDR3 is 16 amino acids long. The CDR3, as DNA: TGTGCCAGCAGCTTATTTGGGATTGGCCTGAACAATGAGCAGTTCTTC. It translates to CASSLFGIGLNNEQFF.

This sequence joins TRBV5-1 and TRBJ2-7; TRBD2 is a possible D gene (5 bases). This CDR3 contains 15 residues. The ends were cut back, 5 bases at V and 1 base at J, with 16 bases in the middle. Germline V gives CDR1 SGHRS, CDR2 YFSETQ. CDR3 sequence: CASSSGTFDSYEQYF. The CDR3 bases are TGCGCCAGCAGTTCGGGAACTTTTGATTCCTACGAGCAGTACTTC.

This clone was picked up one time. The J gene is TRBJ2-2, the V gene TRBV6-1, with 8 bases lining up with TRBD1. This CDR3 spans 16 amino acids. J lost 3 bases, V lost 4 bases, and 7 bases had no gene match. Germline CDR1 and CDR2: MNHNS and SASEGT. The CDR3 DNA sequence: TGTGCCAGCAGTGGTATCAGGACAGGGTACACCGGGGAGCTGTTTTTT. Protein sequence: CASSGIRTGYTGELFF.